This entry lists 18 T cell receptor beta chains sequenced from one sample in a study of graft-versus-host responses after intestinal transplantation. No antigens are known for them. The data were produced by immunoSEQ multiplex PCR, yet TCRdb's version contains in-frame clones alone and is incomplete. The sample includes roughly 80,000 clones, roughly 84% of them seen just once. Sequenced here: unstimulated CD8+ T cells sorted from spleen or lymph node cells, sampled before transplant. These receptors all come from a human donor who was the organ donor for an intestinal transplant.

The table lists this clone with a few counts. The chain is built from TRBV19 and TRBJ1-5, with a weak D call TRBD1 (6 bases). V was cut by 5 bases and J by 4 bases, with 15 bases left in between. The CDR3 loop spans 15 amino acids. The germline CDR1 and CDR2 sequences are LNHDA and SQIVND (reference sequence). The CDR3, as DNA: TGTGCCAGTAGTCTTTGGGATCAGGGGAATCAGCCCCAGCATTTT. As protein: CASSLWDQGNQPQHF.

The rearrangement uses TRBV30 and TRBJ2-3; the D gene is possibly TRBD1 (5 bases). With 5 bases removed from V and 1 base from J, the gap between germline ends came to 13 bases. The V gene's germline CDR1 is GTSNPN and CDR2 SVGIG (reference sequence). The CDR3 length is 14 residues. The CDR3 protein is CAWAQGDGTDTQYF. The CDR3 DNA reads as TGTGCCTGGGCCCAAGGGGATGGCACAGATACGCAGTATTTT.

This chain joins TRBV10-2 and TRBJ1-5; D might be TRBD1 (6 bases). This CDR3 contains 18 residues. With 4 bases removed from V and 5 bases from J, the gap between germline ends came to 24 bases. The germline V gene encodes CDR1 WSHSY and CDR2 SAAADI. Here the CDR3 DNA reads TGCGCCAGCAGTGGGGGGGCGGGGGGCCCGGAAAGGGATCAGCCCCAGCATTTT. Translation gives CASSGGAGGPERDQPQHF.

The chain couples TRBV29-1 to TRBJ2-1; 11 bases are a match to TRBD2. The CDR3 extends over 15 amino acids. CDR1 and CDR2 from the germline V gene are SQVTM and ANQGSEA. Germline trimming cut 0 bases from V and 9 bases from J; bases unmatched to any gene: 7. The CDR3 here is CSVEEVAGGSSEQFF. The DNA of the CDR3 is TGCAGCGTTGAAGAAGTAGCGGGGGGGAGTAGTGAGCAGTTCTTC.

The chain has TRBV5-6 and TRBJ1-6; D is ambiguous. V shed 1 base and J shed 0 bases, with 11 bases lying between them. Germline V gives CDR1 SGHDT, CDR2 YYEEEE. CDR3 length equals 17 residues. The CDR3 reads CASSLMATSSYNSPLHF. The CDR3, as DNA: TGTGCCAGCAGCTTGATGGCAACCAGCTCCTATAATTCACCCCTCCACTTT.

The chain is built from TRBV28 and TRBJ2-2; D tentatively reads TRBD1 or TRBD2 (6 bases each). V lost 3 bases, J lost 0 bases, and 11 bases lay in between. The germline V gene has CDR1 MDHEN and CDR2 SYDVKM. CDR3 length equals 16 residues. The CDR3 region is CASSFPGGANTGELFF. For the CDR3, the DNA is TGTGCCAGCAGTTTTCCCGGGGGCGCGAACACCGGGGAGCTGTTTTTT.

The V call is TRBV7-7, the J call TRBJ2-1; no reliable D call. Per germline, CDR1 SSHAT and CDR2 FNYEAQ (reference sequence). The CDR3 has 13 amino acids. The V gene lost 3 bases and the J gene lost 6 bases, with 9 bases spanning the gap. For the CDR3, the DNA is TGTGCCAGCAGCTTGAGCAACCTCAATGAGCAGTTCTTC. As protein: CASSLSNLNEQFF. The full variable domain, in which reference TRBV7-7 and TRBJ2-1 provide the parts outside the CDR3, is GAGVSQSPRYKVTKRGQDVTLRCDPISSHATLYWYQQALGQGPEFLTYFNYEAQPDKSGLPSDRFSAERPEGSISTLTIQRTEQRDSAMYRCASSLSNLNEQFFGPGTRLTVL.

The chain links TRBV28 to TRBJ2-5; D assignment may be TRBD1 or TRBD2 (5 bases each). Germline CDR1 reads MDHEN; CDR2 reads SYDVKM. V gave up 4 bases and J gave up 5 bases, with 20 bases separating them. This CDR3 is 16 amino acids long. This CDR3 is CASSYSAPDYRETQYF. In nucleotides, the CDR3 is TGTGCCAGCAGTTACTCAGCGCCTGACTACAGGGAGACCCAGTACTTC.

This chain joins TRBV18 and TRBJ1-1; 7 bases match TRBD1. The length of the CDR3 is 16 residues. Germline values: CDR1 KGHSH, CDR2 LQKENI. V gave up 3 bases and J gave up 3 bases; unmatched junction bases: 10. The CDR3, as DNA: TGTGCCAGCTCACCGGGTACAGGGGTCTTTTACACTGAAGCTTTCTTT. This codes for CASSPGTGVFYTEAFF. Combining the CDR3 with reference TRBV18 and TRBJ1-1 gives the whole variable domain NAGVMQNPRHLVRRRGQEARLRCSPMKGHSHVYWYRQLPEEGLKFMVYLQKENIIDESGMPKERFSAEFPKEGPSILRIQQVVRGDSAAYFCASSPGTGVFYTEAFFGQGTRLTVV.

CDR3 nucleotide sequence: TGCGCCAGCAGCTTCTCAGGGGGGCATGAGCAGTTCTTC. The encoded protein is CASSFSGGHEQFF. The chain carries TRBV5-1 and TRBJ2-1, with a tentative D call TRBD1 (7 bases). CDR1 and CDR2 from the germline V gene are SGHRS and YFSETQ. V lost 2 bases, J lost 8 bases, and 11 bases lay in between. This CDR3 is built from 13 residues.

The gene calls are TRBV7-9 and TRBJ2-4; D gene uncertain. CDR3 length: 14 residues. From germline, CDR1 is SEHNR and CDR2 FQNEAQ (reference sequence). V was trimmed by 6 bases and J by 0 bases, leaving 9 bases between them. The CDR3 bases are TGTGCCAGCAGTTCCGAGATAGCCAAAAACATTCAGTACTTC. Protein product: CASSSEIAKNIQYF.

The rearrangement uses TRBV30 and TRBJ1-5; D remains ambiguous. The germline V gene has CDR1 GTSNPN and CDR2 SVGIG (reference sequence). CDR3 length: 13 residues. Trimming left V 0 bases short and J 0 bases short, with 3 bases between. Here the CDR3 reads CAWSVDSNQPQHF. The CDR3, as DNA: TGTGCCTGGAGTGTTGATAGCAATCAGCCCCAGCATTTT.

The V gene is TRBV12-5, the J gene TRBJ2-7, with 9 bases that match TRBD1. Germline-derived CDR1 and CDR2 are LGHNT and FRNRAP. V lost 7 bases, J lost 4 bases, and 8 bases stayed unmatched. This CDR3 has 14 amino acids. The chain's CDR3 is CASVRGQGRYEQYF. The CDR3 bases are TGTGCTAGTGTCCGGGGACAGGGTCGTTACGAGCAGTACTTC.

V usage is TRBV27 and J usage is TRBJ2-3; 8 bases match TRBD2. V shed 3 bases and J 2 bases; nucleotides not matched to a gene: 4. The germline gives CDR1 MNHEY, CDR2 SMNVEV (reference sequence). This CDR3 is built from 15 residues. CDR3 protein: CASSFGRGVTDTQYF. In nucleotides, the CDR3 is TGTGCCAGCAGTTTTGGGCGGGGGGTCACAGATACGCAGTATTTT.

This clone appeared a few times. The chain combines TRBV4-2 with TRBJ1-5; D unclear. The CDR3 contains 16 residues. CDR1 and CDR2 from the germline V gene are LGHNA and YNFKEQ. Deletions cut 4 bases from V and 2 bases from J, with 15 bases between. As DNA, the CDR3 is TGTGCCAGCAGCCCTGATATAGGGTCTGGCAATCAGCCCCAGCATTTT. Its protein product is CASSPDIGSGNQPQHF.

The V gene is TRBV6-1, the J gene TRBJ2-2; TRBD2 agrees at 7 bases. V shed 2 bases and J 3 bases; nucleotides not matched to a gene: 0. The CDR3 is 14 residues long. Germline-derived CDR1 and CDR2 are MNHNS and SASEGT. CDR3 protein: CASSELADTGELFF. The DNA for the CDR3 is TGTGCCAGCAGTGAACTAGCGGACACCGGGGAGCTGTTTTTT.

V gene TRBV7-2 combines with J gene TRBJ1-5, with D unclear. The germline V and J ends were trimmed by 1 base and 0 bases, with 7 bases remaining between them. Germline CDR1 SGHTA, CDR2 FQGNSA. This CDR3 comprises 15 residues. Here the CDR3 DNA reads TGTGCCAGCAGCTTAGTAGGGTATAGCAATCAGCCCCAGCATTTT. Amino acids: CASSLVGYSNQPQHF.

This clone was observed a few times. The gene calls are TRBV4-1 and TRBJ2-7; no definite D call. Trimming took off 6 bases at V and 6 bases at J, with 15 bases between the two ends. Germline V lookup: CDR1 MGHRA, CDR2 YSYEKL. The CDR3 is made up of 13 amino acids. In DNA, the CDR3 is TGCGCCAGCAGTCGGGCCCCAAGCAGCGAGCAGTACTTC. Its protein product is CASSRAPSSEQYF.